Listed here is a single TCR beta chain. Its antigen is not yet known. The record has no base qualities; no much larger clone is one base away. The sample belongs to a study of CD8+CD57+ T cells in acquired aplastic anemia listed by TCRdb under 2018. About the full investigation: A mean of roughly 3.2 ug of DNA, ranging from 0.2 to 27.4 ug, was extracted from sorted CD4+ and CD8+ cells. A CD8+CD57+ expansion meant a frequency higher than the mean frequency seen in healthy subjects. The investigation overall reported the following: Although roughly 30 CD8+ CDR3 sequences were shared by patients and controls, these sequences appeared highly expressed in patients and within the immunodominant clones of patients. CD8+ Simpson's diversity did not differ significantly between patients and healthy controls (P=0.060).

Expansion of CD8+CD57+ cells had been shown by flow cytometry in the patients chosen for sequencing. Every patient had a diagnosis of severe acquired aplastic anemia based on International Study of Aplastic Anemia and Agranulocytosis and Camitta criteria. At the time blood was sampled, none of the patients had received any therapy. The study deep-sequenced TCR repertoires of sorted CD4+ and CD8+ blood T cells from severe aplastic anemia patients and healthy subjects. Patients were enrolled in the USA under clinicaltrials.gov protocols 00001620, 01623167, 00001397, 00071045, 00081523 and 00961064. Ficoll-Paque density gradient centrifugation was used to isolate peripheral blood mononuclear cells. Before DNA extraction, CD4+ and CD8+ T cells were sorted with FACS or magnetic beads. The CDR3 covers 15 residues, taking in both the cysteine and the phenylalanine. The retained sequence is limited to the CDR3, 45 bases, with the frame set at the first base. The germline V gene sets CDR1 to SGHVS and CDR2 to FNYEAQ. At the junction V is shortened by 2 bases and J by 6 bases, with 16 bases in between.

Profiling of TCR beta VDJ combinations and CDR3 sequences used genomic DNA as the template. An Illumina HiSeq 2000 was the platform used for TCR repertoire sequencing. Concerning the study's data processing: Repertoire assessment relied on Simpson's diversity index, CDR3 size and DJ length profiles, and TRBV/TRBJ rearrangement plots. The immunodominant clone was defined as the most abundant DNA sequence in deep sequencing data. CDR3 amino acid sequences were screened for sharing across subjects and compared with published repertoires and the VDJdb database. TCRdb trimmed the raw reads at Q25, called clones with MiXCR and kept productive beta chains. Each record represents a unique CDR3 protein, reported with the most common genes and DNA among its rows. TCRdb, rather than the study authors, made the V and J calls. The sample records 95,000 to 150,000 distinct CDR3 sequences, 55% to 60% of which are singletons. The ten top clones hold around 29% of the sample.

Source material: sorted CD4+, CD8+, or CD8+CD57+ T cells (not recorded which) from PBMCs. The sequence was obtained from a human donor with aplastic anemia. The chain joins TRBV7-6 to TRBJ1-2, with the D gene call left open. Here is the DNA: TGTGCCAGCAGCTTATGGCCGGTGGCAAAAAATGGCTACACCTTC. Translated, it reads CASSLWPVAKNGYTF.